The source of this T cell receptor (beta chain) is a study of radiotherapy plus CTLA-4 blockade in lung cancer. Study outcomes and limitations: There was expansion of tumor-derived TCR clones in blood after radiotherapy plus ipilimumab.

On this clone: Its target is unknown.

Measured with immunoSEQ multiplex PCR; TCRdb has only the in-frame clones, and not every one. The sample consists of about 51,000 clones, about 85% of them appearing once. The germline CDR1 and CDR2 sequences are SGHVS and FNYEAQ. CDR3 length: 14 amino acids. V gave up 5 bases and J gave up 3 bases, with 14 bases separating them. This receptor was identified in a human donor with non-small cell lung cancer who had a complete response to radiotherapy plus ipilimumab. The chain recombines TRBV7-6 with TRBJ2-7, with a possible D match to TRBD1 (6 bases). Sequencing was performed on peripheral blood, taken from a patient treated with radiotherapy plus ipilimumab. CDR3 sequence reads: CASSPGTSNYEQYF. Here the CDR3 DNA reads TGTGCCAGCAGCCCAGGGACATCAAACTACGAGCAGTACTTC.